This is a list of T cell receptor beta chains from one sample in a study of shared clonotypes between healthy human individuals. TCRdb's copy holds only in-frame clones and misses some; the assay was immunoSEQ multiplex PCR. This sample carries about 700,000 clones, about 91% of them seen once, and the ten largest clones take approximately 24%. Sequencing used naive CD8+ T cells sorted from blood. Receptor source: a young man in good health. The CDR3 runs from the conserved cysteine through the conserved F or W. The order of the fields is CDR3 protein, V gene.

CASSGRGKGNEQFF,TRBV9
CASSSILNGQPQHF,TRBV27
CATRDLVSFENEQYF,TRBV5-8
CASHGDEQFF,TRBV6-5
CAWKYGGNTEAFF,TRBV30
CASISGTSGGEQFF,TRBV5-1
CASSPPGQANTGELFF,TRBV18
CASSETDSSYNEQFF,TRBV7-6
CASSFTRQGAIQPQHF,TRBV28
CAISEGPTGELFF,TRBV10-3
CASSLRDNPYEQYF,TRBV11-3
CASSDWVNQARTEAFF,TRBV2
CASSTRTGRDTQYF,TRBV9
CASSPAIFLHYNEQFF,TRBV28
CASRTSGSSTGELFF,TRBV10-2
CASSFRGRGNTEAFF,TRBV27
CASSLGTGVFYEQYF,TRBV27
CATSRGTLTDTQYF,TRBV15
CASSRDTRGGEQYF,TRBV14
CASSSGAGNNQPQHF,TRBV7-9
CASSLGGLTYEQYF,TRBV7-6
CSVEGVDRPSFVEQFF,TRBV29-1
CASSQQQGARNEKLFF,TRBV4-2
CAIGTYEQYF,TRBV6-1
CASREEGGSSYEQYF,TRBV5-1
CATSSGRHSGNTIYF,TRBV15
CASSSPPSSQPARDTQYF,TRBV7-9
CATAGDTEAFF,TRBV10-3
CASSSPKPDRGRYEQYF,TRBV7-9
CASSNDRGREQFF,TRBV7-8
CASSLYNSNEQFF,TRBV5-6
CASRSIQGARYMNEQFF,TRBV5-8
CASSSTGSGRAGETQYF,TRBV28
CASRYPGRNSYEQYF,TRBV2
CASSPDSGQSNQPQHF,TRBV28
CASSLGRNEQFF,TRBV7-9
CASSYSGTSGAYEQYF,TRBV6-5
CASSTTSGRTGALAETQYF,TRBV5-1
CASSIQGLNTEAFF,TRBV28
CASSLGEGGPYNEQFF,TRBV7-9
CASSFSNAFEQYF,TRBV27
CASSPEGQGDEQYF,TRBV28
CASSLGTSPTGQFF,TRBV28
CSVEGRQGNEQFF,TRBV29-1
CASSSQGLPSYNEQFF,TRBV7-9